This TCR beta chain originates from a study of immune heterogeneity within non-small cell lung tumors. General observations from the study: Recurrence of the same dominant CDR3 beta clonotypes was seen across tumor sites within a patient, and site-unique high-frequency clones were present alongside them. Individual patients had largely distinct high-frequency T-cell receptor beta clonotypes. Local T-cell clonality was recorded as moderately but significantly correlated with local tumor mutational burden, with R around 0.33.

Trimming cost V 5 bases and J 7 bases, with 15 bases left between them. Germline V gives CDR1 GTSNPN, CDR2 SVGIG (reference sequence). There are 13 residues in the CDR3. It was with 32 V and 13 J primers that multiplex PCR amplified TCR beta CDR3. TCRdb re-called the multiplex PCR reads with MiXCR, one entry per CDR3 protein. This table has about 6,100 distinct CDR3 sequences, 22% appearing once. The authors used roughly 600 ng of bulk tumor genomic DNA per sample as template. Several biopsies were spaced far apart within each primary tumor and obtained as surgery took place. Patients went through curative surgery, and their non-small cell lung cancer was untreated and newly diagnosed. Each donor was a newly diagnosed non-small cell lung cancer patient undergoing surgery with curative intent. Regarding this clonotype: Its antigen is not identified.

Sequencing input: lung tumor tissue. This sequence was found in a female donor with non-small cell lung cancer. This chain uses TRBV30 with TRBJ1-5; the D gene is possibly TRBD1 (6 bases). The CDR3 protein is CAWGGQRRQPQHF. The CDR3 nucleotides are TGTGCCTGGGGAGGACAGCGGAGACAGCCCCAGCATTTT. Combining the CDR3 with reference TRBV30 and TRBJ1-5 gives the whole variable domain SQTIHQWPATLVQPVGSPLSLECTVEGTSNPNLYWYRQAAGRGLQLLFYSVGIGQISSEVPQNLSASRPQDRQFILSSKKLLLSDSGFYLCAWGGQRRQPQHFGDGTRLSIL.